This T cell receptor beta chain was captured by sequencing in a study of regulatory T cells in long-lasting Graves disease (dated by TCRdb to the early 2020s). At the level of the whole study: In the newly diagnosed Graves' disease group, patients had been taking antithyroid drugs for less than 3 months. Peripheral blood TCR sequencing and RNA sequencing compared persistent Graves' disease patients with newly diagnosed Graves' disease patients. The study took place in China and was registered as a clinical trial. A total of about 35 samples underwent TCR sequencing, from about 13 patients with persistent Graves' disease and about 20 patients with newly diagnosed Graves' disease.

General conclusions and limits of the study: Sequencing and analysis were restricted to the TCR beta chain. Compared with newly diagnosed patients, persistent Graves' disease patients had lower TCR Shannon entropy and fewer highly expanded clones, which suggests clonal expansion. The authors acknowledged the small sample size as a limitation that may reduce accuracy. A larger number of public clonotypes was shared among persistent patients (about 2,700) than among newly diagnosed patients (roughly 1,000). Preferential use of TRBV28, TRBJ1-2 and TRBJ2-5 was observed in persistent disease, whereas TRBV20-1 and TRBJ2-1 were favored in newly diagnosed disease. The study examined only peripheral blood because the primary lesion, thyroid tissue, could not be accessed.

Concerning this clonotype: The clone's antigen remains unknown. Base qualities are not at hand, and no much larger clone is one base apart.

CDR1 and CDR2, looked up from the germline V gene, are SGDLS and YYNGEE. The junction shows trimming of 0 bases on V and 3 bases on J, plus 16 bases between the germline ends. Its CDR3 holds 16 amino acids, cysteine through phenylalanine. Left in the record is the CDR3 DNA by itself, 48 bases read in frame from the first base. In the paper's terms, the time point label means: newly diagnosed GD, antithyroid drugs for less than 3 months. For both TCR sequencing and RNA sequencing, RNA was extracted from PBMCs using TRIzol. The diagnosis of Graves' disease followed American Thyroid Association guidelines. The patients came from an endocrinology department in Xi'an, China. From each patient, approximately 9 milliliters of peripheral blood was collected into an EDTA anticoagulant tube. Ficoll Paque Plus density gradient separation was used to isolate PBMCs, and no further T cell sorting was done. An Agilent 2100 Bioanalyzer and agarose gel were used to assess RNA quality, and a NanoDrop 2000 was used to measure RNA concentration.

The library was prepared using multiplex PCR. Sequencing was performed on an Illumina HiSeq 4000. iRepertoire HTBI primers and Arm-PCR amplification of CDR3 regions were used to construct TCR beta libraries. PCR products were gel purified before sequencing. The authors processed their data as follows. Gene usage analysis of CDR3 amino acid clonotypes relied on the 60 or so TRBV and 14 TRBJ segments identified across samples. Filtered high-quality paired reads were merged into contigs using COPE and FqMerger. BLAST was used to align contigs to IMGT TRBV, TRBD and TRBJ reference genes, with CDR3 defined following IMGT. Clonotypes above 0.1% frequency were classified as highly expanded clones. Shannon entropy was used to measure repertoire diversity, and the Gini coefficient was used to measure V-J evenness. A clonotype found in more than one individual was treated as public. TCRdb took the public reads, trimmed them with fastp at Q25, ran MiXCR for clone calling and kept in-frame beta chains. Each entry is one CDR3 protein sequence, shown with its most common DNA and genes. TCRdb's processing, not the study's, gives the V and J calls here. The table for this sample lists about 540,000 distinct CDR3 sequences; less than 15% of them were counted only once. The ten most abundant clones make up roughly 10% of the sample.

The same sample was also used in a study of T cells in Graves' hyperthyroidism and ophthalmopathy. The second paper further reports: Stable Graves' hyperthyroidism was defined as the absence of progression to ophthalmopathy over 18 months of follow-up. Hyperthyroidism patients were aged 18 to 65 years and newly diagnosed, with disease duration of less than 2 months. Any patient with an uncontrolled infection, another autoimmune disease, pregnancy or lactation was excluded. Diagnoses were established on the basis of clinical symptoms, serum thyroxine and TRAb, thyroid ultrasound, and orbital computed tomography. The TCR CDR3 was subjected to a first round of RT-PCR using the HTBI primer set and the Qiagen OneStep RT-PCR kit. Most expanded thyroid clonotypes (frequency above 0.001) were also found in blood, which suggests that blood repertoires may mirror thyroid immune responses. Ophthalmopathy was separated from stable hyperthyroidism by a 13 V-J signature model, with approximately 85% sensitivity and roughly 81% specificity obtained in cross-validation and 80%/75% obtained in testing. During validation, the model predicted progression to ophthalmopathy a median of around 6 months ahead of onset, with roughly 65% sensitivity and around 72% specificity. To identify TCR V-J signatures that set the groups apart, the researchers used a discovery cohort of about a hundred patients, made up of roughly 45 with Graves' ophthalmopathy and 57 with stable Graves' hyperthyroidism. Whether ophthalmopathy could be predicted prospectively was tested in an independent validation cohort made up of approximately 19 hyperthyroidism patients plus 17 patients who later progressed to ophthalmopathy. The 90 or so discovery patients were randomly split 7:3 into training and test sets. Thyroid tissue and blood T-cell repertoires from six Graves' hyperthyroidism patients were also compared in the study. After sampling, hyperthyroidism patients received methimazole starting at 30 mg daily, and ophthalmopathy patients received high-dose intravenous methylprednisolone. A second multiplex PCR round built the libraries, followed by size selection and purification. Libraries were sequenced paired-end with 100 bp reads on an Illumina HiSeq2000. Raw data were processed with SOAPnuke, discarding reads with adapters, uncalled bases, mean Phred below 15, or no exact constant-primer or identifier match. COPE v1.2.5 was used to merge the high-quality paired reads, and each unique nucleotide sequence was defined as a clonotype. MiTCR v1.1 was used to align clonotypes to the IMGT TRBV, TRBD and TRBJ reference segments. The analysis was restricted to V-J combinations with a frequency above 0.0001, which together covered 99.2% of the repertoires. The TCS score was defined as the ratio of F50 (clonal expansion) to E x V (chaos), calculated using BLOSUM62-based TCRdist between CDR3 peptides within each V-J. Welch's t-statistics and random forest reduced roughly 530 V-J features to fewer than 15, which were used in a naive Bayes classifier (R e1071). Sample size was not statistically predetermined, and blinding of investigators to group allocation was not performed. The paper describes TCR Vbeta CDR3 sequencing of some 130 peripheral blood samples, made up of roughly 40 ophthalmopathy patients, around 78 hyperthyroidism patients and 17 progressor patients.

This clonotype was sampled from a man aged 25-45 years with Graves disease. Donor details come from another sample of the same person, matched by shared clones. Recombination linked TRBV9 to TRBJ2-7, and possibly TRBD2, on 5 matching bases. Sequencing used peripheral blood mononuclear cells (PBMCs), obtained at new diagnosis, from a patient treated with antithyroid drugs. The CDR3 region has the sequence CASSVGELAGGYEQYF. The nucleotide sequence reads as follows: TGTGCCAGCAGCGTAGGGGAATTGGCGGGCGGCTACGAGCAGTACTTC.